This T cell receptor (beta chain) was sequenced in a study of T cells in Graves' hyperthyroidism and ophthalmopathy. It was RNA transcripts that yielded the amplified TCR beta CDR3 regions. First-round RT-PCR with HTBI primers amplified the TCR CDR3 region. Via MiXCR, TCRdb re-called the multiplex PCR reads, giving one row per CDR3 protein. The data show fewer than 350,000 distinct CDR3 sequences, approximately 18% seen once. This clonotype was detected many times. Germline values: CDR1 SGDLS, CDR2 YYNGEE. V gave up 0 bases and J gave up 9 bases, with 13 bases separating them. The CDR3 contains 14 residues.

The sample taken for sequencing was blood. This sequence was found in a woman between 35 and 50 years old with Graves' ophthalmopathy. The chain is built from TRBV9 and TRBJ1-5; D is uncertain. The CDR3 DNA reads as TGTGCCAGCAGCGTAGAGGCAGGCGTGGGGCCCCAGCATTTT. Translated: CASSVEAGVGPQHF.